This T cell receptor beta chain was captured in a study of cytomegalovirus exposure and HLA in healthy donors. This CDR3 comprises 17 residues. 13 Jbeta primers and 60 Vbeta primers were used for the PCR. Sequencing was performed with immunoSEQ multiplex PCR; in TCRdb, only in-frame clones are kept and a portion is missing. Of over 120,000 clones listed, approximately 80% are singletons. Note on this clone: Its specificity is not known.

Study results and caveats: Upon later analysis, TCR association rates were observed to vary by HLA locus, being highest for DRB1 and lowest for HLA-C.

The origin of this receptor is a middle-aged man in good health and CMV-seronegative. The sample taken for sequencing was PBMCs. The chain uses TRBV12-2 and TRBJ1-2; the table names TRBD1, a call not compared with the DNA. TRBV12-2 is assigned pseudogene status. The CDR3, as DNA: TGTGCAAGTCGCTTAACCACGGACAGACTCCCTAACTATGGCTACACCTTC. Translation: CASRLTTDRLPNYGYTF.